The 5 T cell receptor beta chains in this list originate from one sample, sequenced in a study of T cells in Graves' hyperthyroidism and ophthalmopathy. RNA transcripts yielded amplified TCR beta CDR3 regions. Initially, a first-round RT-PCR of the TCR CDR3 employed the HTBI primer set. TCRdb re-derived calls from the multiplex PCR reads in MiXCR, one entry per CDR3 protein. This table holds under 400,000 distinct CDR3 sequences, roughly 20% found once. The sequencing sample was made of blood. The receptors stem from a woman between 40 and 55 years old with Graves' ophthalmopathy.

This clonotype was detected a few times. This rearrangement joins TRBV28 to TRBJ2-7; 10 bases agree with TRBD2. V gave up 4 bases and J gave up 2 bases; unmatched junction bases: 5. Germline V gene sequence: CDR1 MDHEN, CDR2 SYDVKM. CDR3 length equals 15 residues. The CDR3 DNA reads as TGTGCCAGCAGTTCAGGGACTAGCGTCACCTACGAGCAGTACTTC. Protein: CASSSGTSVTYEQYF. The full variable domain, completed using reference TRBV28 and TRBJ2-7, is DVKVTQSSRYLVKRTGEKVFLECVQDMDHENMFWYRQDPGLGLRLIYFSYDVKMKEKGDIPEGYSVSREKKERFSLILESASTNQTSMYLCASSSGTSVTYEQYFGPGTRLTVT.

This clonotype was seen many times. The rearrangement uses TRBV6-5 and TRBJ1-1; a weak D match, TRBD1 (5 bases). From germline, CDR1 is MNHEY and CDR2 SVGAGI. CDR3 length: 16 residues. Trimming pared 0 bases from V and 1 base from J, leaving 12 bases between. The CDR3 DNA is TGTGCCAGCAGTTACTCGAGGGGTTGGGCGAACACTGAAGCTTTCTTT. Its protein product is CASSYSRGWANTEAFF.

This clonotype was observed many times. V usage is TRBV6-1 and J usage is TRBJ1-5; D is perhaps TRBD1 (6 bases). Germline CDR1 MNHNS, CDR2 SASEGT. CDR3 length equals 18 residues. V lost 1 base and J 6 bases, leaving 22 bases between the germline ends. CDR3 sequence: CASSEVGSGGVRSQPQHF. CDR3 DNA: TGTGCCAGCAGTGAAGTCGGATCTGGGGGCGTGAGGAGTCAGCCCCAGCATTTT.

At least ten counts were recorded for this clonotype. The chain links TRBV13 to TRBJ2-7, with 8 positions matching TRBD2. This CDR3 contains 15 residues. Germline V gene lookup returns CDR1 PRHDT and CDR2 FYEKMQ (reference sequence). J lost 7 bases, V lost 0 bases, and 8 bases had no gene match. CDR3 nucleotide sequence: TGTGCCAGCAGCTTAGGCCGAGCGGGAGTCCGAGAGCAGTACTTC. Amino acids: CASSLGRAGVREQYF.

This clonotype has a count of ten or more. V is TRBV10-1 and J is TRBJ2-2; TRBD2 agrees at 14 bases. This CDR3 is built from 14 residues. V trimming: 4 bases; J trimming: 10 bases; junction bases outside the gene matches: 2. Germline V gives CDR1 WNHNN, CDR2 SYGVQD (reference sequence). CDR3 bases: TGCGCCAGCAGTGGGACTAGCGGGAGGATGGAGCTGTTTTTT. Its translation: CASSGTSGRMELFF.